A single sample is the source of the 24 T cell receptor beta chains below, sequenced in a study of T cell responses to AZD1222 COVID-19 vaccine. Only in-frame clones appear in the TCRdb table, and some are missing; sequencing was by immunoSEQ multiplex PCR. The profile shows 120,000 to 150,000 clones, 82% of them singletons. This material consisted of peripheral blood, taken on day 0 of MenACWY control vaccination. These receptors came from an adult in good health.

This clone was seen a handful of times. V usage is TRBV6-5 and J usage is TRBJ1-2, with TRBD1 matching 11 bases. The germline gives CDR1 MNHEY, CDR2 SVGAGI. This CDR3 comprises 14 residues. V shed 7 bases and J 4 bases; nucleotides not matched to a gene: 5. For the CDR3, the DNA is TGTGCCAGCACTACGGGACAGGGGGGCTATGGCTACACCTTC. The encoded protein is CASTTGQGGYGYTF.

The genes are TRBV28 and TRBJ2-2; 10 bases map to TRBD1. The CDR3 is made up of 15 amino acids. The germline V gene has CDR1 MDHEN and CDR2 SYDVKM. The ends lost 2 bases at V and 5 bases at J; junction bases unmatched: 2. CDR3 amino acids: CASSLGQGGTGELFF. The CDR3 coding sequence is TGTGCCAGCAGTTTAGGACAGGGGGGGACCGGGGAGCTGTTTTTT.

CDR3 in amino acids: CAWSVRWTGSGEQYV. The CDR3 DNA sequence: TGTGCCTGGAGTGTACGCTGGACAGGGTCGGGCGAGCAGTACGTC. This rearrangement joins TRBV30 to TRBJ2-7; 8 nucleotides align to TRBD1. The V segment lost 0 bases and the J segment 6 bases; nucleotides outside the gene matches: 10. This CDR3 has 15 residues. Germline loops: CDR1 GTSNPN, CDR2 SVGIG (reference sequence).

The J gene is TRBJ2-7, the V gene TRBV9, with 7 bases lining up with TRBD2. From germline, CDR1 is SGDLS and CDR2 YYNGEE. The CDR3 has 15 residues. V was clipped by 5 bases and J by 2 bases; unmatched bases: 10. CDR3 loop: CASSRAGVSPYEQYF. CDR3 DNA: TGTGCCAGCAGTAGGGCGGGGGTATCTCCCTACGAGCAGTACTTC.

This clone showed up just a few times. The chain couples TRBV9 to TRBJ2-5; possibly TRBD1 or TRBD2 for D (5 bases each). Trimming pared 2 bases from V and 3 bases from J, leaving 11 bases between. Per germline, CDR1 SGDLS and CDR2 YYNGEE. The CDR3 runs to 14 residues. The CDR3 nucleotides read TGTGCCAGCAGCGTTTGGGACGGGGAAGAGACCCAGTACTTC. Translation gives CASSVWDGEETQYF.

The chain carries TRBV19 and TRBJ1-6; D is unclear. V gave up 5 bases and J gave up 2 bases, with 10 bases separating them. Germline CDR1 LNHDA, CDR2 SQIVND (reference sequence). The CDR3 spans 15 residues. The CDR3 sequence: CASSEPRTYNSPLHF. The DNA of the CDR3 is TGTGCCAGTAGTGAGCCTCGGACCTATAATTCACCCCTCCACTTT.

The count of this clone is one. The chain joins TRBV19 to TRBJ1-1; D gene ambiguous. Trimming stripped 3 bases from V and 5 bases from J, with 13 bases between. This CDR3 has 14 amino acids. In germline, CDR1 is LNHDA, CDR2 SQIVND (reference sequence). The CDR3 DNA follows: TGTGCCAGTAGTATCGAGGGTAGCGGGACTGAAGCTTTCTTT. The encoded protein is CASSIEGSGTEAFF.

The V call is TRBV19, the J call TRBJ2-1; TRBD2 matches 7 bases. CDR3 length: 15 residues. The J segment lost 2 bases and the V segment lost 3 bases, leaving 4 bases of the junction unmatched. Per germline, CDR1 LNHDA and CDR2 SQIVND (reference sequence). CDR3 coding DNA: TGTGCCAGTAGTATCTCTAGCGGTCCCTACAATGAGCAGTTCTTC. Its translation is CASSISSGPYNEQFF. The full variable domain, with the rest looked up from reference TRBV19 and TRBJ2-1, is DGGITQSPKYLFRKEGQNVTLSCEQNLNHDAMYWYRQDPGQGLRLIYYSQIVNDFQKGDIAEGYSVSREKKESFPLTVTSAQKNPTAFYLCASSISSGPYNEQFFGPGTRLTVL.

This clone was observed a handful of times. V usage is TRBV14 and J usage is TRBJ2-5; D ambiguous. Germline V lookup: CDR1 SGHDN, CDR2 FVKESK. V was clipped by 4 bases and J by 7 bases, with 10 bases between them. The CDR3 loop spans 12 amino acids. CDR3 residues: CASSPSAVTQYF. The CDR3 nucleotides are TGTGCCAGCAGCCCCTCCGCTGTGACCCAGTACTTC.

The chain joins TRBV7-9 to TRBJ1-2; no clear D gene. V gave up 1 base and J gave up 4 bases, with 13 bases separating them. This CDR3 is 15 amino acids long. Germline CDR1 and CDR2: SEHNR and FQNEAQ (reference sequence). This CDR3 is CASSLGGRSPYGYTF. The CDR3 nucleotides read TGTGCCAGCAGCTTAGGTGGCCGATCCCCCTATGGCTACACCTTC.

The chain combines TRBV19 with TRBJ2-3; TRBD2 matches 11 bases. This CDR3 region has 16 residues. V lost 5 bases to trimming and J lost 1 base; unmatched junction nucleotides: 5. Germline V gene lookup returns CDR1 LNHDA and CDR2 SQIVND (reference sequence). The CDR3 here is CASSALAGGGTDTQYF. The DNA of the CDR3 is TGTGCCAGTAGTGCGCTAGCGGGGGGTGGCACAGATACGCAGTATTTT.

This chain joins TRBV10-3 and TRBJ2-7, with D possibly called TRBD1 or TRBD2 (5 bases each). The CDR3 is 12 residues long. V was cut by 4 bases and J by 2 bases, with 6 bases left in between. CDR1 and CDR2 (germline): ENHRY, SYGVKD. The CDR3 nucleotides are TGTGCCATCAGTGCGGGACCCTACGAGCAGTACTTC. Translating it yields CAISAGPYEQYF.

This chain joins TRBV7-2 and TRBJ2-5, with unresolved D. CDR1 and CDR2 from the germline V gene are SGHTA and FQGNSA. The CDR3 consists of 13 residues. V was cut by 5 bases and J by 3 bases, with 10 bases left in between. The DNA of the CDR3 is TGTGCCAGCAGCCTCGGACGGAAAGAGACCCAGTACTTC. As protein: CASSLGRKETQYF.

This clone has only a few counts. V and J are TRBV19 and TRBJ1-2; D gene uncertain. The CDR3 runs 14 residues. V dropped 0 bases and J dropped 2 bases, with 7 bases sitting between them. The germline gives CDR1 LNHDA, CDR2 SQIVND (reference sequence). The CDR3 DNA is TGTGCCAGTAGTATAGATCGTAGGAACTATGGCTACACCTTC. This gives the protein CASSIDRRNYGYTF.

This clone was recorded once. The V gene is TRBV5-6, the J gene TRBJ1-2; D not certain. This CDR3 is built from 14 residues. The germline V gene encodes CDR1 SGHDT and CDR2 YYEEEE. Deletions cut 3 bases from V and 8 bases from J, with 17 bases between. CDR3 amino acids: CASSYPGAGSGYTF. The CDR3, as DNA: TGTGCCAGCAGCTATCCTGGCGCGGGGTCGGGCTACACCTTC.

CDR3 region: CASSPLGSGRRNQPQHF. Written as DNA, the CDR3 is TGTGCCAGCAGCCCACTGGGGTCAGGGCGTAGGAATCAGCCCCAGCATTTT. The chain combines TRBV7-8 with TRBJ1-5, with D perhaps matching TRBD1 (5 bases). Germline-derived CDR1 and CDR2 are SGHVS and FQNEAQ. V shed 5 bases and J shed 4 bases, with 21 bases lying between them. This CDR3 region has 17 residues.

The gene calls are TRBV3-1 (or the pseudogene TRBV3-2) and TRBJ1-3; no firm D call. V shed 1 base and J shed 5 bases, with 15 bases lying between them. The CDR3 loop spans 16 amino acids. Germline V gene data show CDR1 as LGHDT and CDR2 as YNNKEL (reference sequence). The CDR3 DNA reads TGTGCCAGCAGCCAAGGGTTTGAGGGTCTGAGAAACACCATATATTTT. Translated, it gives CASSQGFEGLRNTIYF.

The gene calls are TRBV6-1 and TRBJ1-5, with D unclear. From germline, CDR1 is MNHNS and CDR2 SASEGT. V was cut by 7 bases and J by 0 bases, with 13 bases left in between. The CDR3 extends over 15 amino acids. As DNA, the CDR3 is TGTGCCAGCAAAAGAGGGCAGGATAGCAATCAGCCCCAGCATTTT. Its translation: CASKRGQDSNQPQHF.

CDR3 nucleotide sequence: TGCAGTGCTAGTACCAACAGGGGCACTGAAGCTTTCTTT. As protein: CSASTNRGTEAFF. The rearrangement links TRBV20-1 to TRBJ1-1; 7 bases line up with TRBD1. Germline V gene sequence: CDR1 DFQATT, CDR2 SNEGSKA (reference sequence). The CDR3 loop spans 13 amino acids. V trimming: 3 bases; J trimming: 4 bases; junction bases outside the gene matches: 5.

The chain recombines TRBV5-1 with TRBJ1-1, with 9 bases aligning to TRBD1. The CDR3 is 15 amino acids. Germline trimming cut 4 bases from V and 2 bases from J; bases unmatched to any gene: 6. Looked up from germline, CDR1 is SGHRS and CDR2 is YFSETQ. CDR3 sequence: CASSSGGQGNTEAFF. The CDR3 nucleotides read TGCGCCAGCAGCAGCGGGGGACAGGGAAACACTGAAGCTTTCTTT. The full variable domain, completed using reference TRBV5-1 and TRBJ1-1, is KAGVTQTPRYLIKTRGQQVTLSCSPISGHRSVSWYQQTPGQGLQFLFEYFSETQRNKGNFPGRFSGRQFSNSRSEMNVSTLELGDSALYLCASSSGGQGNTEAFFGQGTRLTVV.

This chain links TRBV24-1 with TRBJ2-2; tentative D call: TRBD1 (5 bases). Germline V gives CDR1 KGHDR, CDR2 SFDVKD. V lost 4 bases, J lost 5 bases, and 13 bases lay in between. The CDR3 length is 15 residues. CDR3 loop: CATSEPQGLTGELFF. The DNA of the CDR3 is TGTGCCACCAGTGAGCCTCAGGGTTTGACCGGGGAGCTGTTTTTT.

This clone was found once. This sequence joins TRBV11-2 and TRBJ1-3, with 8 bases identical to TRBD1. Germline V CDR1 and CDR2: SGHAT, FQNNGV. This CDR3 is built from 15 residues. V lost 2 bases to trimming and J lost 4 bases; unmatched junction nucleotides: 4. The DNA for the CDR3 is TGTGCCAGCAGCTTATCCGGACAGGGAGGAAACACCATATATTTT. Encoded protein: CASSLSGQGGNTIYF.

This clone has just one count. The rearrangement uses TRBV5-1 and TRBJ2-2; TRBD2 matches at 11 bases. V shed 0 bases and J 6 bases; nucleotides not matched to a gene: 10. From germline, CDR1 is SGHRS and CDR2 YFSETQ. The CDR3 has 18 residues. The CDR3 DNA reads as TGCGCCAGCAGCTTGGAAGTCCCGGGACTAGCGGCTCCCGGGGAGCTGTTTTTT. As protein: CASSLEVPGLAAPGELFF.

The V call is TRBV3-1 (or the pseudogene TRBV3-2), the J call TRBJ2-5; 12 bases are shared with TRBD2. Unmatched junction bases numbered 7, after V lost 8 bases and J lost 3 bases. The CDR3 runs to 15 residues. In germline, CDR1 is LGHDT, CDR2 YNNKEL (reference sequence). The CDR3: CASRLAGAGKETQYF. The DNA of the CDR3 is TGTGCCAGCCGACTAGCGGGGGCGGGGAAAGAGACCCAGTACTTC.